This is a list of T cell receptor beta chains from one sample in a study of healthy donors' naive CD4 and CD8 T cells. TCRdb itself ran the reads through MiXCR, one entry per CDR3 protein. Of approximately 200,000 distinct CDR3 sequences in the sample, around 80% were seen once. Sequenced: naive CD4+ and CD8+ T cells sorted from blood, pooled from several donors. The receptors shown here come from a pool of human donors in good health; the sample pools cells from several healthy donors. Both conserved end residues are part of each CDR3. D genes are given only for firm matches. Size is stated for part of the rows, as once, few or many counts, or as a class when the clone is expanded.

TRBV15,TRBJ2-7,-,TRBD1,TGTGCCACCAGCAGTCTGCAGGGGGTCGTAGACTTC,CATSSLQGVVDF
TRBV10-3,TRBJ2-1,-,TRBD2,TGTGCCATCAGTGGAATCGGGACTAGCGGTAACAATGAGCAGTTCTTC,CAISGIGTSGNNEQFF
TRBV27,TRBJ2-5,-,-,TGTGCCAGCAGTTTTGGGCAGAGTAAGACCCAGTACTTC,CASSFGQSKTQYF
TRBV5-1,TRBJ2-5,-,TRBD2,TGCGCCAGCAGCTTGGGAGCCTTCGGCGGGAGGGCCCGGGAGACCCAGTACTTC,CASSLGAFGGRARETQYF
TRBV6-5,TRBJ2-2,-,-,TGTGCCAGCCGGGGCCCGGAGGCTTACACCGGGGAGCTGTTTTTT,CASRGPEAYTGELFF
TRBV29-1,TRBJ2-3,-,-,TGCAGCGTTGCCAGACAAATCACTAGCACAGATACGCAGTATTTT,CSVARQITSTDTQYF
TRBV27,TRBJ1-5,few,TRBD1,TGTGCCAGCAGGCCAAGGACAGGCGACTTCAATCAGCCCCAGCATTTT,CASRPRTGDFNQPQHF
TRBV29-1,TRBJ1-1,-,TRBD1,TGCAGCGTTGGTCGGACAGGGAGGAACACTGAAGCTTTCTTT,CSVGRTGRNTEAFF
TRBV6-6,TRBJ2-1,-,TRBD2,TGTGCCAGCAGCCTAGACGAGGTCCCGGGACTAGCGGACAATGAGCAGTTCTTC,CASSLDEVPGLADNEQFF
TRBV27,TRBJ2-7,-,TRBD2,TGTGCCAGCAGCGGGACTAGCGGGAGGTTCGAGCAGTACTTC,CASSGTSGRFEQYF
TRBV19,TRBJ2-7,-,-,TGTGCCAGTAGTCCCACAGGCCTCCGCGGCGAGCAGTACTTC,CASSPTGLRGEQYF
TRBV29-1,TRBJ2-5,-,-,TGCAGCTTCTCGGGGGACCAAGAGACCCAGTACTTC,CSFSGDQETQYF
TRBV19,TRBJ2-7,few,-,TGTGCCAGCGCAATCGAGCGGAACTACGAGCAGTACTTC,CASAIERNYEQYF
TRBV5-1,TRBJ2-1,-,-,TGCGCCAGCAGCTTTGAGCTGGGCGCCTACAATGAGCAGTTCTTC,CASSFELGAYNEQFF
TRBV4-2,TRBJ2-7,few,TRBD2,TGTGCCAGCAGCCAAGGGCCTAGCGGGAGTACCGAGCAGTACTTC,CASSQGPSGSTEQYF
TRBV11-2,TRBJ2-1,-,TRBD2,TGTGCCAGCAGTCGAGCTAGCGGGACGTACAATGAGCAGTTCTTC,CASSRASGTYNEQFF
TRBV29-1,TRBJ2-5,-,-,TGCAGCGTTGACGGAGGGGGCATCCAAGAGACCCAGTACTTC,CSVDGGGIQETQYF